This passage covers 5 T cell receptor beta chains from one sample sequenced in a study of post-analysis software for immune sequencing data. Their specific antigens are unknown. Points from the study as a whole: In patients, about 5 TRBV segments were more frequent than in controls, with TRBV5-6, TRBV5-1 and TRBV20-1 among them.

TCR beta cDNA libraries had unique molecular identifiers. TCRdb reanalysed the PCR reads using MiXCR and keeps one entry per CDR3 protein. The sample records more than 450,000 distinct CDR3 sequences, 40% to 50% being singletons. Material for sequencing was blood. These receptor sequences come from a girl between 10 and 17 years old with multiple sclerosis.

Note on this clonotype: Germline and junction disagree at one end, which may indicate a read error. V and J are TRBV6-5 and TRBJ2-7, with unresolved D. The DNA end is a closer match to TRBJ2-5, so the J assignment may be wrong. Per germline, CDR1 MNHEY and CDR2 SVGAGI. The length of the CDR3 is 12 residues. Here the CDR3 DNA reads TGTGCCAACAGTTCGATATCTGAGACCCAGTACTTC. It specifies CANSSISETQYF.

The V and J genes are TRBV20-1 and TRBJ2-7, with 15 bases fitting TRBD2. This CDR3 comprises 16 residues. Trimming at V came to 7 bases and at J to 1 base, leaving 8 bases not matched to a gene. Germline CDR1 DFQATT, CDR2 SNEGSKA (reference sequence). This CDR3 is CSVIGTSGGRSYEQYF. The CDR3, as DNA: TGCAGTGTTATAGGGACTAGCGGGGGGAGGTCCTACGAGCAGTACTTC.

The chain carries TRBV27 and TRBJ1-2, with no clear D. The germline V gene encodes CDR1 MNHEY and CDR2 SMNVEV (reference sequence). Trimming left V 4 bases short and J 3 bases short, with 12 bases between. There are 14 residues in the CDR3. The CDR3 reads CASSSLPDHYGYTF. CDR3 coding DNA: TGTGCCAGCAGTTCCCTGCCGGACCACTATGGCTACACCTTC.

V usage is TRBV12-3 or TRBV12-4 and J usage is TRBJ1-4; unclear D gene. Trimming removed 1 base at V and 5 bases at J, with 14 bases between. The CDR3 extends over 16 amino acids. DNA of the CDR3: TGTGCCAGCAGTTTAGTCCGCGGAGGGAAAAATGAAAAACTGTTTTTT. Its protein product is CASSLVRGGKNEKLFF.

The chain carries TRBV20-1 and TRBJ2-7; the match to TRBD1 covers 10 bases. The CDR3 contains 16 residues. The V segment lost 3 bases and the J segment 1 base; nucleotides outside the gene matches: 9. CDR1 and CDR2 from the germline V gene are DFQATT and SNEGSKA (reference sequence). CDR3 DNA sequence: TGCAGTGCTAGGGTACCGGGACAGGGGACATCCTACGAGCAGTACTTC. This gives the protein CSARVPGQGTSYEQYF.